This paragraph reports one T cell receptor (beta chain). Its antigen remains unidentified. This CDR3 has 15 residues. Germline V lookup: CDR1 SGHRS, CDR2 YFSETQ. V lost 3 bases to trimming and J lost 0 bases; unmatched junction nucleotides: 3. With 60 Vbeta and 13 Jbeta primers, the PCR was carried out. The protocol was immunoSEQ multiplex PCR, while the TCRdb copy is restricted to in-frame clones and leaves out a portion. The repertoire holds 150,000 to 200,000 clones, with 65% to 70% as singletons. This entry comes from a study of cytomegalovirus exposure and HLA in healthy donors. In the study overall: An earlier analysis identified 100 million to 130 million unique TCR beta sequences in 150 million to 200 million T cells.

Study outcomes and limitations: Reported results showed that the classifier diagnosed cytomegalovirus status with high specificity and sensitivity. Certain sequence variants were highly shared and formed a cluster, and this cluster was likely a sequencing artifact.

Sequencing was done on a sample of PBMCs. This TCR was sampled from a young woman in good health and CMV-seropositive. The V call is TRBV5-1, the J call TRBJ2-3, with 8 bases lining up with TRBD1. Here the CDR3 reads CASSWGTGSTDTQYF. In nucleotides, the CDR3 is TGCGCCAGCAGCTGGGGGACAGGAAGCACAGATACGCAGTATTTT.